These 7 T cell receptor beta chains share one sample of origin, sequenced in a study of naive and memory T cell subsets (TCRdb year 2017). The method was UMI-ligation and nested PCR. The reads were generated on an Illumina MiSeq. To cover both TRBC1 and TRBC2, the beta constant-region primer consisted of an equimolar mix of two oligonucleotides. TCRdb reprocessed the public reads (quality trimming at Q25 with fastp, clone calling with MiXCR) and kept in-frame beta chains. CDR3 protein sequences are deduplicated, and each keeps its most common genes and DNA. Recorded for this sample are about 90,000 distinct CDR3 sequences; 6% to 7.5% of them occurred a single time. Around 1.6% of the sample is in the top ten clones. The sequenced material came from central memory CD4+ T cells from blood. The cell subset or site label for this specimen denotes: central memory, CD45RA- CD27+. The receptors originated from a human donor in good health.

This clonotype has only a few counts. This chain uses TRBV24-1 with TRBJ1-1; 12 bases align to TRBD1. Looked up from germline, CDR1 is KGHDR and CDR2 is SFDVKD. V shed 1 base and J 4 bases; nucleotides not matched to a gene: 15. This CDR3 contains 20 residues. Here the CDR3 DNA reads TGTGCCACCAGTGATTTAATAGTACGGGACAGGGGGCGAGGTGGCACTGAAGCTTTCTTT. Protein sequence: CATSDLIVRDRGRGGTEAFF.

The chain carries TRBV7-2 and TRBJ2-1; 13 bases fit TRBD2. In germline, CDR1 is SGHTA, CDR2 FQGNSA. Unmatched junction bases numbered 7, after V lost 4 bases and J lost 10 bases. CDR3 size: 15 residues. This CDR3 is CASSSRTSGSWEQFF. The CDR3 DNA is TGTGCCAGCAGCTCTAGGACTAGCGGGAGTTGGGAGCAGTTCTTC.

The chain combines TRBV28 with TRBJ1-3; 7 bases line up with TRBD1. This CDR3 has 15 residues. Germline V gene lookup returns CDR1 MDHEN and CDR2 SYDVKM. V shed 6 bases and J 4 bases; nucleotides not matched to a gene: 9. This CDR3 is CASSLPGTAGNTIYF. In nucleotides, the CDR3 is TGTGCCAGCAGCTTGCCCGGGACAGCCGGAAACACCATATATTTT.

The rearrangement links TRBV7-2 to TRBJ1-1; maybe TRBD1 (6 bases). V dropped 3 bases and J dropped 4 bases, with 12 bases sitting between them. The CDR3 runs to 14 residues. Germline CDR1 and CDR2: SGHTA and FQGNSA. CDR3 amino acids: CASSFKAGVTEAFF. CDR3 nucleotide sequence: TGTGCCAGCAGCTTTAAGGCAGGGGTCACTGAAGCTTTCTTT.

The CDR3 sequence is CASRQRVRETQYF. In nucleotides, the CDR3 is TGTGCCAGCAGACAGAGGGTCCGAGAGACCCAGTACTTC. The chain joins TRBV5-8 to TRBJ2-5; weak D call: TRBD2 (5 bases). This CDR3 is built from 13 residues. Trimming left V 5 bases short and J 4 bases short, with 12 bases between. Germline V lookup: CDR1 SGHTS, CDR2 YDEGEE.

A few counts support this clonotype. The gene calls are TRBV7-2 and TRBJ2-7; 10 bases fit TRBD1. The CDR3 length is 14 residues. With V trimmed by 5 bases and J by 5 bases, 6 bases remained unmatched. Germline CDR1 SGHTA, CDR2 FQGNSA. CDR3 coding DNA: TGTGCCAGCAGCGCCGGACAGGGGGTCGACGAGCAGTACTTC. Protein: CASSAGQGVDEQYF. Based on the CDR3 plus reference TRBV7-2 and TRBJ2-7, the full variable domain is GAGVSQSPSNKVTEKGKDVELRCDPISGHTALYWYRQSLGQGLEFLIYFQGNSAPDKSGLPSDRFSAERTGGSVSTLTIQRTQQEDSAVYLCASSAGQGVDEQYFGPGTRLTVT.

This clonotype has at least ten counts. The rearrangement uses TRBV10-3 and TRBJ2-2; D remains ambiguous. Germline assignment: CDR1 ENHRY and CDR2 SYGVKD. The CDR3 consists of 13 residues. V lost 8 bases, J lost 0 bases, and 7 bases lay in between. The chain's CDR3 is CAIQDSNTGELFF. The CDR3 nucleotides are TGTGCCATCCAAGACTCGAACACCGGGGAGCTGTTTTTT.